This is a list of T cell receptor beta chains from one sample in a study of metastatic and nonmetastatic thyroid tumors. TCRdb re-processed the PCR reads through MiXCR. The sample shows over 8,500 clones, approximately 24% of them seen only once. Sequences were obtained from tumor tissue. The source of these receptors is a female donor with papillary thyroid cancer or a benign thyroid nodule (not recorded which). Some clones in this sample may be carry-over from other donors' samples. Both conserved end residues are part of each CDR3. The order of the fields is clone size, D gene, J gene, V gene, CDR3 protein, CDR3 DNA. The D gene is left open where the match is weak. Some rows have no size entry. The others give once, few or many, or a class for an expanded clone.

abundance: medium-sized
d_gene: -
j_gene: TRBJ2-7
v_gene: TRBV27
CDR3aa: CAVQDSGLEQYF
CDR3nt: TGTGCCGTCCAGGACTCGGGGCTCGAGCAGTACTTC

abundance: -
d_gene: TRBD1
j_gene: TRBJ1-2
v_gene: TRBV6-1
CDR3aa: CASSEVGGRSGYTF
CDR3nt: TGTGCCAGCAGTGAAGTAGGGGGCAGGAGTGGCTACACCTTC

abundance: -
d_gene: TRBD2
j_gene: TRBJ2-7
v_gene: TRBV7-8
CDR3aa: CASSFRLANLYEQYF
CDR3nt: TGTGCCAGCAGCTTCCGACTAGCGAACCTTTACGAGCAGTACTTC

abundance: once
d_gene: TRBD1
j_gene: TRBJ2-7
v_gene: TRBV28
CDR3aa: CASTLRLRGRGILNYEQYF
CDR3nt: TGTGCCAGCACTTTAAGACTCAGGGGGAGAGGCATCCTCAACTACGAGCAGTACTTC

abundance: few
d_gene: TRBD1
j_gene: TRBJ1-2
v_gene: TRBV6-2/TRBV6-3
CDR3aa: CASRTSTYRGRGYGYTF
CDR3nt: TGTGCCAGCAGAACCAGCACATACAGGGGGCGTGGGTATGGCTACACCTTC

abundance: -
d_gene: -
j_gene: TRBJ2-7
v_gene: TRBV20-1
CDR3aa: CSARDPEGLGSEQYF
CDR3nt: TGCAGTGCTAGAGACCCCGAGGGTCTGGGGAGTGAGCAGTACTTC

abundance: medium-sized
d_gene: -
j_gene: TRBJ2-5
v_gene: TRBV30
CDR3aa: CAWNPQTKETQYF
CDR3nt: TGTGCCTGGAACCCCCAGACGAAAGAGACCCAGTACTTC

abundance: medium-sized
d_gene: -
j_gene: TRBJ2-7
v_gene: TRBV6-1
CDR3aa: CASSSQGYEQYF
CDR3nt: TGTGCCAGCAGCAGTCAGGGCTACGAGCAGTACTTC

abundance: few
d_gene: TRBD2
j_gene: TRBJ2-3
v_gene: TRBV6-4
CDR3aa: CASSDSIGGGADTQYF
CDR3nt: TGTGCCAGCAGTGACTCGATTGGGGGGGGTGCAGATACGCAGTATTTT

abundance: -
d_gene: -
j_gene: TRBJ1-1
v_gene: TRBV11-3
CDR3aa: CASSLGWARNTEAFF
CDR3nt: TGTGCCAGCAGCTTAGGGTGGGCAAGGAACACTGAAGCTTTCTTT

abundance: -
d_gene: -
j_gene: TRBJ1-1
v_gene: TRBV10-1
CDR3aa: CASVSTPRKTEAFF
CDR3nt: TGCGCCAGCGTCTCCACTCCACGTAAGACTGAAGCTTTCTTT

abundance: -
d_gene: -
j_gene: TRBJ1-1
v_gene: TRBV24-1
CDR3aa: CATRPEGEQRNTEAFF
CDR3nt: TGTGCCACCAGGCCCGAAGGGGAGCAGAGGAACACTGAAGCTTTCTTT

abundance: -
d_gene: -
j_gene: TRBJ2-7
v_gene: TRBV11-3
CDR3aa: CASSLYAGYEQYF
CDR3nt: TGTGCCAGCAGCTTATACGCAGGCTACGAGCAGTACTTC

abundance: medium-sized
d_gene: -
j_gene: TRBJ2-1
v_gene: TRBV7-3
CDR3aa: CASSLTPSSRGVYNEQFF
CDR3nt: TGTGCCAGCAGCTTAACGCCCTCTAGCAGAGGAGTATATAATGAGCAGTTCTTC

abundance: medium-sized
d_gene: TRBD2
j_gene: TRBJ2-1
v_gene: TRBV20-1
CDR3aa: CSAGVTSGFWNEQFF
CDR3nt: TGCAGTGCTGGGGTTACTAGCGGATTTTGGAATGAGCAGTTCTTC

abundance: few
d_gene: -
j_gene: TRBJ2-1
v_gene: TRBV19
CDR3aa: CASSTFSAPYNEQFF
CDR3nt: TGTGCCAGTAGTACCTTCAGCGCCCCGTACAATGAGCAGTTCTTC

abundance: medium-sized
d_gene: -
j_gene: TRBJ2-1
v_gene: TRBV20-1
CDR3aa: CSAGGGRGPYNEQFF
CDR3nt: TGCAGTGCTGGGGGGGGCAGGGGGCCCTACAATGAGCAGTTCTTC

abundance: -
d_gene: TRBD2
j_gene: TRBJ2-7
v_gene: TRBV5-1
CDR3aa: CASSRGTSGDYEQYF
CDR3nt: TGCGCCAGCAGCAGAGGGACTAGCGGAGATTACGAGCAGTACTTC

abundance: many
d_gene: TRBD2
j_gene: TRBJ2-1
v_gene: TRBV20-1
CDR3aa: CSARALPTSGRVSYNEQFF
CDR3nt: TGCAGTGCTAGAGCGCTACCGACTAGCGGGAGGGTCTCCTACAATGAGCAGTTCTTC

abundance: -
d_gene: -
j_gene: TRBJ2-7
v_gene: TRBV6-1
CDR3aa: CASSEAGGSGEQYF
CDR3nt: TGTGCCAGCAGTGAAGCTGGCGGTTCGGGCGAGCAGTACTTC

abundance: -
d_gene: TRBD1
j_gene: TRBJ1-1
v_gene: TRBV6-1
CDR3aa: CASIRITGGTEAFF
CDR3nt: TGTGCCAGCATCCGAATTACAGGGGGCACTGAAGCTTTCTTT

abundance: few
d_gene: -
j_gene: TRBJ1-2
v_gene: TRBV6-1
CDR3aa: CASNKGRGVYGYTF
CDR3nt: TGTGCCAGCAACAAGGGACGGGGGGTCTATGGCTACACCTTC

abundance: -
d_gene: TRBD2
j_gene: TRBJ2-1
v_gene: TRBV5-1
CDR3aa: CASSLDSPGGSRDNEQFF
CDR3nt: TGCGCCAGCAGCTTGGATAGCCCGGGCGGGAGCCGCGACAATGAGCAGTTCTTC

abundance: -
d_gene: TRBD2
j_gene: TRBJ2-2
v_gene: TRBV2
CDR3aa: CASRPGLATGELFF
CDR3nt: TGTGCCAGCAGACCCGGACTAGCGACCGGGGAGCTGTTTTTT

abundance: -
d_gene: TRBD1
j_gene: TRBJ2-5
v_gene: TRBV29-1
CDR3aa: CSVEDWADRGLETQYF
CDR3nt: TGCAGCGTTGAAGATTGGGCGGACAGGGGGCTTGAGACCCAGTACTTC

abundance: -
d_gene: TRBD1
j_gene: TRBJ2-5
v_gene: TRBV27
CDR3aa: CASSQRRGLQETQYF
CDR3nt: TGTGCCAGCAGTCAAAGAAGGGGGCTCCAAGAGACCCAGTACTTC

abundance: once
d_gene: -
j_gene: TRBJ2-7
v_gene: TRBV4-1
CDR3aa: CASSQDVAWEYEQYF
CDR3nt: TGCGCCAGCAGCCAAGATGTTGCTTGGGAATACGAGCAGTACTTC

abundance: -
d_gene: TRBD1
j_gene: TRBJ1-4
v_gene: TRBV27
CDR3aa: CASSWRTGGTNEKLFF
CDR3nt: TGTGCCAGCAGTTGGAGAACAGGGGGAACTAATGAAAAACTGTTTTTT

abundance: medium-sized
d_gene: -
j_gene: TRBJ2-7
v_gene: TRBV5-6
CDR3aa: CASSLVGSPYEQYF
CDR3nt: TGTGCCAGCAGCTTAGTAGGTAGCCCCTACGAGCAGTACTTC

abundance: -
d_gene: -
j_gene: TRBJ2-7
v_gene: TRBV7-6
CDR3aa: CASSLGLANDEQYF
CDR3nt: TGTGCCAGCAGCTTAGGCCTAGCTAACGACGAGCAGTACTTC

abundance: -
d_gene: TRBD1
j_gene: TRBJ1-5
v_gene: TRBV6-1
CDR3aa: CASRNNRGLGQPQHF
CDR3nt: TGTGCCAGCAGAAATAACAGGGGGCTGGGACAGCCCCAGCATTTT

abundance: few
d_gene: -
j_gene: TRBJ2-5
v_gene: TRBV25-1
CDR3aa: CASSVRGGQETQYF
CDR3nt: TGTGCCAGCAGTGTCAGGGGAGGGCAAGAGACCCAGTACTTC

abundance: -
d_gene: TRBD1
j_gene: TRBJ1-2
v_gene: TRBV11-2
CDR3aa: CASSLGGGRGPGYGYTF
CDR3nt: TGTGCCAGCAGCTTAGGGGGGGGCAGGGGGCCCGGCTATGGCTACACCTTC

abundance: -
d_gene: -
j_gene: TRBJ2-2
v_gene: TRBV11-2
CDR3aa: CASSLINTGELFF
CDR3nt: TGTGCCAGCAGCTTGATTAACACCGGGGAGCTGTTTTTT

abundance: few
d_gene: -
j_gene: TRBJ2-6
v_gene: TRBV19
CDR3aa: CASTNMYSGANVLTF
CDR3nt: TGTGCCAGTACCAATATGTACTCTGGGGCCAACGTCCTGACTTTC

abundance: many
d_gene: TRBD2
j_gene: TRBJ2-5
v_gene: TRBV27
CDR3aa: CASSLLGAGAGGETQYF
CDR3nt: TGTGCCAGCAGTTTATTAGGAGCGGGAGCCGGGGGAGAGACCCAGTACTTC

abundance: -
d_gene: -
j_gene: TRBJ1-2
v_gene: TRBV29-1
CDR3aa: CSVERRGGPPLTYF
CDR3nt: TGCAGCGTTGAAAGACGGGGAGGCCCCCCGCTTACTTACTTC

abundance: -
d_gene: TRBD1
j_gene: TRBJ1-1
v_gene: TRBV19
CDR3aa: CASSTRQGAGNTEAFF
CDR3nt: TGTGCCAGTAGTACTCGACAGGGGGCAGGGAACACTGAAGCTTTCTTT

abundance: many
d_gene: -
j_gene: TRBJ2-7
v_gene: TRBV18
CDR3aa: CASSPEQKRSYEQYF
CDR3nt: TGTGCCAGCTCACCAGAGCAGAAACGCTCCTACGAGCAGTACTTC

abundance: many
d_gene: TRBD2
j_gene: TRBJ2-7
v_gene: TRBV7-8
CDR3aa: CASSRSTGLAGGPYEQYF
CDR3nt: TGTGCCAGCAGCCGCTCTACGGGCCTGGCGGGAGGGCCCTACGAGCAGTACTTC

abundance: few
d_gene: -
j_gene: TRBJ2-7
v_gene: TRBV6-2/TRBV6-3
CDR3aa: CASSRGGGIYEQYF
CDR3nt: TGTGCCAGCAGCAGGGGCGGCGGGATCTACGAGCAGTACTTC

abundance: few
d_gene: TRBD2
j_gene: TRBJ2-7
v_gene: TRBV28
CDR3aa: CASSSMGEGSYEQYF
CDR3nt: TGTGCCAGCAGTTCCATGGGGGAGGGCTCCTACGAGCAGTACTTC

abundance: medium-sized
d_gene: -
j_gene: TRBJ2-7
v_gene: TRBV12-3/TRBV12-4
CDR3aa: CASSFRTVGRGYEQYF
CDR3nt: TGTGCCAGCAGTTTCCGGACAGTGGGGCGTGGGTACGAGCAGTACTTC

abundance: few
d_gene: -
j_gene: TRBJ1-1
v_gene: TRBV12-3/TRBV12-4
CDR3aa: CASIRVGGVNTEAFF
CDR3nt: TGTGCCAGCATCCGGGTGGGGGGGGTGAACACTGAAGCTTTCTTT

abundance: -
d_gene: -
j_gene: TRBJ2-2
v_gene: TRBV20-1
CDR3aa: CSARDSTDREGELFF
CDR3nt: TGCAGTGCTAGAGATAGTACAGACCGAGAAGGGGAGCTGTTTTTT

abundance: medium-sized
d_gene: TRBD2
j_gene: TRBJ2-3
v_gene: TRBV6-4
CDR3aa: CASSDSTSSDTQYF
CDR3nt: TGTGCCAGCAGTGACTCGACTAGCTCAGATACGCAGTATTTT

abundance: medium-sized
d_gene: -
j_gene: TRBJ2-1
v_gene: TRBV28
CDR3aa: CATTPDNEQFF
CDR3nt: TGTGCCACTACTCCGGACAATGAGCAGTTCTTC